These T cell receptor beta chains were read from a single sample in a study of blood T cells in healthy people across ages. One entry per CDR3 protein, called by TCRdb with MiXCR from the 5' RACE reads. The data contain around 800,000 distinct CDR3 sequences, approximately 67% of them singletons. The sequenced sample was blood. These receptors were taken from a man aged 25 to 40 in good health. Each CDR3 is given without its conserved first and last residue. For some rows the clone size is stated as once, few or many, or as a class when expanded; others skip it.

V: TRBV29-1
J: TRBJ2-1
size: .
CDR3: SVDDEPASGRIYNEQF

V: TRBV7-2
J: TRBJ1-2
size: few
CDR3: ASTPPGRQGRGYT

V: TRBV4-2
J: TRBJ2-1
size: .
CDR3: ASSQGARGVNEQF

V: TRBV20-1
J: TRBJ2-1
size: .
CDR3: SAWTGTDNEQF

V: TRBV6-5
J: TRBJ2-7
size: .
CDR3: ASSYSSRYGYEQY

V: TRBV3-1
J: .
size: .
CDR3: ASSPRPSGAYEQY

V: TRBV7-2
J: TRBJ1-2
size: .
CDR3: ASSSSGYPPRNYGYT

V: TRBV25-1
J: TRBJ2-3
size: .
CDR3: ASASTSGPTDTQY

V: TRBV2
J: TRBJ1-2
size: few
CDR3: ASSVPGPPDGYGYT

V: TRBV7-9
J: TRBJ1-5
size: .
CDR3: ASSLDRVRLNQPQH

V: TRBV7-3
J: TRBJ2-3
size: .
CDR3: ASSPMGSGTDTQY

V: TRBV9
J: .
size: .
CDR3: ASSASGGAGDRYNEQY

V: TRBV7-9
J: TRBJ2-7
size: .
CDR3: ASRAGGDYEQY

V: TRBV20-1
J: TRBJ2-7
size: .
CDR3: SAGGGTHHSYEQY

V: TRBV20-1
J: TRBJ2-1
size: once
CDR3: SARAGGARSQQF

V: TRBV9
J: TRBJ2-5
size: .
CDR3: ASSVAAGRGVQETQY

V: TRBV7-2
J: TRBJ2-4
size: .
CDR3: ASSLRTGGGNIQY

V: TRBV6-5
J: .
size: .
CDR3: ASSVRTSGGFGTQY

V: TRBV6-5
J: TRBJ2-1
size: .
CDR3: ASSPGRLSSYNEQF

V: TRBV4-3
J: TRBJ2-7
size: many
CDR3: ASSQMVKGQGEQY

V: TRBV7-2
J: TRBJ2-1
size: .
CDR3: ASGGDSSYNEQF

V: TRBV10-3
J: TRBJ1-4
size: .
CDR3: AIRPGALSEKLF

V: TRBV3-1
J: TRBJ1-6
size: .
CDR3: ASSPSPVDRQGYNSPLH

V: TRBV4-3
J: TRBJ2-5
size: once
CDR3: ASSQLNRGAETQY

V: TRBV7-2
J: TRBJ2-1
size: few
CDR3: ASSLAASGSYNEQF

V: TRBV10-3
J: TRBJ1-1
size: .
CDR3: AISGQAQMNTEAF

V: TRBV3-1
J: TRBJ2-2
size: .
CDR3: ASSPRDRGLAGELF

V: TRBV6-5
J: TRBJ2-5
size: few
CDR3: ASSYRQGSETQY

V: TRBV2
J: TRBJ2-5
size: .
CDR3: ASSFTSGDTQETQY

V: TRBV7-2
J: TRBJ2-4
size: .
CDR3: ASSLEVAKNIQY

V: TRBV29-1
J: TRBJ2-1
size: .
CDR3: SVETPDNEQF

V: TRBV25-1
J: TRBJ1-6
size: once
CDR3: ASSRPERGSPLH

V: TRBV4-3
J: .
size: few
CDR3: ASSPRTSGATYEQY

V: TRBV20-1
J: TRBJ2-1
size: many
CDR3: SARSAPASSYNEQF

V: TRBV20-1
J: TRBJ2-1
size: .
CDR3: SARDTRGSGGSSYNEQF

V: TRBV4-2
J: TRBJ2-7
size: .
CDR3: ASSQAYQRDNLFYEQY

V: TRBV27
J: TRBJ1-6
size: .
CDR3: ASSGTGDSPLH

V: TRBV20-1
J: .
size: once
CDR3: SSSTSGTPYEQY

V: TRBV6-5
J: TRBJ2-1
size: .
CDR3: ASSPGLAGWNEQF